This TCR beta chain was captured by sequencing in a study of blood T cells in healthy people across ages (dated by TCRdb to about 2015). About the full investigation: Template switching captured roughly one uniquely barcoded TCR beta cDNA molecule per two T cells in model experiments. The study measured age-related changes in TCR beta repertoire diversity using deep sequencing normalized with unique cDNA molecular identifiers. Four age groups were formed from the donors: young (average roughly 15 years), middle-aged (around 39), aged (approximately 60) and long-lived (less than 85). To avoid experimental bias, donors of different ages were distributed randomly across sequencing lanes. For two donors (one aged 18 to 30 and one aged 80 or older), the study analyzed two additional independent replicas of 1 million unique cDNA reads from the same blood draw. The investigation overall reported the following: The CMV infection status of donors was not known, potentially confounding age-related changes in expanded clonotypes. The long-lived group showed more naive CD4+ T cells, fewer expanded clones and increased TCR diversity than the aged group, suggesting age selection. Estimates of total diversity from one million sequenced T cells were regarded as lower bounds and underestimates. A strong correlation was found between observed TCR beta diversity and the percentage of naive T cells measured by flow cytometry. Observed TCR beta diversity per million T cells fell roughly linearly with age, and a significant reduction was already apparent by age around 40. Because profiling used bulk unsorted PBMCs, naive and antigen-experienced compartments could not be compared conclusively.

The 40 or so donors, aged about 6 to 95 years, were systemically healthy Caucasian individuals from Russia. Around 9.8 milliliters of peripheral blood were collected from each donor into EDTA-treated Vacutainer tubes. PBMCs were isolated by Ficoll-Paque density-gradient centrifugation, with at least 6 million obtained per sample. Trizol reagent was used to extract total RNA from the PBMCs, yielding at least 5 micrograms per sample. Naive CD45RAhigh/CD27high T cell percentages were measured by flow cytometry on a PBMC aliquot from every donor. The library was produced with 5' RACE. These reads were obtained on an Illumina HiSeq 2500. A second PCR of about 6 to 11 cycles was performed with a sample-barcoded 5' primer and a J-beta primer mix. A unique molecular identifier was introduced onto each TCR beta cDNA molecule by a template-switch 5' adaptor carrying 12 random nucleotides. Each sample yielded at least 3 million CDR3-containing paired-end reads. First-strand cDNA synthesis was performed from all RNA using the Mint cDNA synthesis kit, with priming by a TRBC-specific oligonucleotide. All cDNA was treated with uracil-DNA glycosylase and then went through a first 18-cycle PCR with the universal primers M1SS and BC2_uni_R. The authors' analysis ran thus. Each sample was normalized by randomly selecting 1 million high-quality reads, each carrying a distinct molecular identifier. Reads with shared molecular identifiers were discarded instead of being binned into consensus sequences. MiTCR, set to a Q25 quality threshold and the strictest error-elimination algorithm, was used for CDR3 identification, clonotype clustering and error correction. Lower-bound total TCR beta diversity was estimated with a nonparametric unseen species model using Euler transformation. TCRdb trimmed public reads at Q25 via fastp, called clones via MiXCR and kept in-frame beta chains. Merged by CDR3 protein, the rows form single entries marked with the most common genes and DNA. The V and J calls here are based on TCRdb, not the publication. Present in this sample are about 1.8 million distinct CDR3 sequences, about 50% of which were seen just once. The ten largest clones represent about 2.1% of the sample.

On this clonotype itself: Its antigen target is currently unknown. No much larger clonotype is one base removed from it; base qualities were not supplied.

The cysteine opens and the phenylalanine closes a CDR3 of 13 amino acids. Only the CDR3 portion is preserved as DNA: 39 bases, with reading frame beginning at the first base. Taken from the germline V gene, the CDR1 and CDR2 loops are ENHRY and SYGVKD. The sequence links TRBV10-3 to TRBJ2-4, with 9 central nucleotides matching TRBD1. Matching the DNA end better, TRBJ2-5 makes the J call doubtful. Sequences were obtained from blood. The sequence derives from a woman between 35 and 50 years old in good health. The DNA sequence reads TGTGCCATCAGTGGGACAGGGGAAGAGACCCAGTACTTC. It encodes CAISGTGEETQYF.